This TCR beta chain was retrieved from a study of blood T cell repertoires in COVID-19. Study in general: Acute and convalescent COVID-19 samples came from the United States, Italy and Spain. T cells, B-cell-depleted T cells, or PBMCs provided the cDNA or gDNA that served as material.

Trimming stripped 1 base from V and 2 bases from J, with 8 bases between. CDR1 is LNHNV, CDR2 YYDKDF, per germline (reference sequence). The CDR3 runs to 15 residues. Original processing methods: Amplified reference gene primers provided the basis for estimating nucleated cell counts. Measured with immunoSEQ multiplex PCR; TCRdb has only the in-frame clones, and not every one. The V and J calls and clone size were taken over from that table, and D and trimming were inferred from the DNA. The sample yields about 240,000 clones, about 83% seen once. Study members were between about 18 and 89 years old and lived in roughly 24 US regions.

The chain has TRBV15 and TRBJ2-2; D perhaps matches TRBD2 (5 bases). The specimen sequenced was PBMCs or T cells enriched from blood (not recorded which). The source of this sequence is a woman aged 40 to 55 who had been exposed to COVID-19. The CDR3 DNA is TGTGCCACCAGCAGAGGAGCGGAAAACACCGGGGAGCTGTTTTTT. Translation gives CATSRGAENTGELFF.